Included here is one TCR beta chain sequence, with context. Data came from immunoSEQ multiplex PCR; TCRdb stores just in-frame clones and leaves some out. The data hold more than 70,000 clones, with 93% observed a single time. This specimen comes from a study of T cell changes during pregnancy in multiple sclerosis. V lost 0 bases, J lost 6 bases, and 7 bases lay in between. Per the germline V gene, CDR1 is MNHNY and CDR2 is SVGAGI (reference sequence). The CDR3 runs 13 residues. The chain links TRBV6-6 to TRBJ2-3; perhaps TRBD1 as D (6 bases). The sequencing here drew on peripheral blood, taken in the second trimester of pregnancy. The TCR originated in a female donor with multiple sclerosis, enrolled in a pregnancy study. The CDR3, as DNA: TGTGCCAGCAGTTACTCGAGGGGGGATACGCAGTATTTT. As protein: CASSYSRGDTQYF.